Only one count was recorded for the clone carrying this T cell receptor beta chain. Its antigen is not identified. Unique molecular identifiers were used to barcode this TCRbeta library. TCRdb re-called the PCR reads with MiXCR, one entry per CDR3 protein. The profile covers 45,000 to 60,000 distinct CDR3 sequences, with about 47% appearing a single time and roughly two fifths taken by the ten largest. The source of the sample is a study of T-cell reconstitution after alpha-beta-depleted transplantation in children. The study's findings and limits: T cells produced anew were the main source of T-cell counts and diversity one year after transplant. Alpha-beta T cells present about two months after transplant were reported to originate from several hundred expanded graft clones. Some patients showed high day-60 TCRbeta diversity, which derived from surviving recipient T cells and thymic progenitors.

Germline CDR1 MNHEY, CDR2 SVGEGT. The V gene lost 5 bases and the J gene lost 4 bases, with 9 bases spanning the gap. This CDR3 spans 14 amino acids. The rearrangement links TRBV6-2 or TRBV6-3 to TRBJ2-6; D is perhaps TRBD1 (5 bases). The specimen comprised peripheral blood, sampled before TCRalphabeta/CD19-depleted stem cell transplant. The receptor was isolated from a boy younger than two with SCID, due to receive a stem cell transplant. CDR3 sequence reads: CASSTDTGANVLTF. CDR3 sequence (DNA): TGTGCCAGCAGTACGGACACCGGGGCCAACGTCCTGACTTTC.